Shown below are 30 T cell receptor beta chains from a single sample sequenced in a study of shared clonotypes between healthy human individuals. TCRdb's table, derived via immunoSEQ multiplex PCR, lists solely in-frame clones and lacks some. The sample contains about 680,000 clones, approximately 90% of which appear only once. It was CD45RO-negative cells, positively selected for CCR7, that made up naive CD8 cells, with terminally differentiated effector memory CD45RA+ cells excluded. The material sequenced was naive CD8+ T cells sorted from blood. These receptors all stem from a man aged 30 to 45 in good health.

The V call is TRBV15, the J call TRBJ1-2; weak D call: TRBD1 (6 bases). The CDR3 extends over 15 amino acids. Germline CDR1 reads LNHNV; CDR2 reads YYDKDF (reference sequence). V was trimmed by 1 base and J by 8 bases, leaving 17 bases between them. The CDR3 loop is CATSRAEQGLGGYTF. The CDR3 coding sequence is TGTGCCACCAGCAGAGCTGAACAGGGTTTGGGCGGCTACACCTTC.

The chain is built from TRBV11-2 and TRBJ2-1, with D unclear. Germline lookup yields CDR1 SGHAT and CDR2 FQNNGV. There are 12 residues in the CDR3. V was clipped by 0 bases and J by 7 bases, with 4 bases between them. The CDR3 region has the DNA TGTGCCAGCAGCTTAGATGGGAATGAGCAGTTCTTC. It codes for CASSLDGNEQFF.

The chain recombines TRBV4-2 with TRBJ2-7; weak D call: TRBD1 (5 bases). Germline V lookup: CDR1 LGHNA, CDR2 YNFKEQ. Trimming shortened V by 0 bases and J by 2 bases, and 17 bases separated the two germline ends. This CDR3 region has 17 residues. The CDR3 DNA reads TGTGCCAGCAGCCAAGAGTTCGACGACAGAGGCACCTACGAGCAGTACTTC. Residues: CASSQEFDDRGTYEQYF.

This chain joins TRBV9 and TRBJ2-7; TRBD1 matches 11 bases. The CDR3 is 18 residues long. With V trimmed by 4 bases and J by 2 bases, 14 bases remained unmatched. Looked up from germline, CDR1 is SGDLS and CDR2 is YYNGEE. CDR3: CASSSSSGTGGVPYEQYF. CDR3 DNA: TGTGCCAGCAGCTCCTCCTCCGGGACAGGGGGGGTACCCTACGAGCAGTACTTC. Complete variable domain (other parts from reference TRBV9 and TRBJ2-7): DSGVTQTPKHLITATGQRVTLRCSPRSGDLSVYWYQQSLDQGLQFLIQYYNGEERAKGNILERFSAQQFPDLHSELNLSSLELGDSALYFCASSSSSGTGGVPYEQYFGPGTRLTVT.

The chain couples TRBV28 to TRBJ1-5; the match to TRBD1 covers 9 bases. The V gene end was trimmed by 4 bases and the J gene end by 3 bases; junction bases not matched to a gene: 7. Germline CDR1 and CDR2: MDHEN and SYDVKM. This CDR3 is built from 16 residues. This chain's CDR3 is CASSSGRDRDNQPQHF. CDR3 nucleotide sequence: TGTGCCAGCAGTTCAGGCCGGGACAGGGACAATCAGCCCCAGCATTTT.

The CDR3 region is CASRVKPGQAYSYEQYF. CDR3 DNA: TGTGCCAGCAGGGTTAAACCGGGACAGGCTTACTCCTACGAGCAGTACTTC. The chain recombines TRBV6-9 with TRBJ2-7; TRBD1 agrees at 8 bases. Trimming at V came to 6 bases and at J to 0 bases, leaving 13 bases not matched to a gene. Germline CDR1 and CDR2: MNHGY and SVAAGI. This CDR3 region has 17 residues.

The V gene is TRBV19, the J gene TRBJ1-1; D unclear. The germline gives CDR1 LNHDA, CDR2 SQIVND (reference sequence). This CDR3 has 15 amino acids. V shed 7 bases and J shed 0 bases, with 15 bases lying between them. In nucleotides, the CDR3 is TGTGCCAGTACCGATAGCCTGAGTTTGAACACTGAAGCTTTCTTT. Protein sequence: CASTDSLSLNTEAFF.

V usage is TRBV4-1 and J usage is TRBJ2-1; TRBD2 matches 9 bases. Germline values: CDR1 MGHRA, CDR2 YSYEKL. J was trimmed by 1 base and V by 0 bases; bases with no gene match: 4. There are 17 residues in the CDR3. CDR3 coding DNA: TGCGCCAGCAGCCAAGAATTTAGCGGGAGTTCCTACAATGAGCAGTTCTTC. Protein product: CASSQEFSGSSYNEQFF.

The genes are TRBV6-5 and TRBJ2-7, with 7 nucleotides matching TRBD1. The CDR3 has 15 amino acids. Unmatched junction bases numbered 4, after V lost 2 bases and J lost 0 bases. Germline-derived CDR1 and CDR2 are MNHEY and SVGAGI. Here the CDR3 reads CASSYGTESSYEQYF. CDR3 nucleotides: TGTGCCAGCAGTTACGGGACAGAGAGCTCCTACGAGCAGTACTTC.

The rearrangement joins TRBV19 to TRBJ2-3, with 7 bases aligning to TRBD2. With 3 bases clipped from V and 0 bases from J, the junction kept 12 bases outside the gene matches. The CDR3 length is 18 residues. Germline values: CDR1 LNHDA, CDR2 SQIVND (reference sequence). This chain's CDR3 is CASSIGLAVRLSTDTQYF. The CDR3 DNA reads as TGTGCCAGTAGTATCGGCCTAGCGGTTAGACTAAGCACAGATACGCAGTATTTT.

The rearrangement joins TRBV19 to TRBJ1-5; a possible D gene is TRBD1 (5 bases). Trimming stripped 6 bases from V and 4 bases from J, with 13 bases between. The CDR3 is made up of 14 amino acids. Germline V gene lookup returns CDR1 LNHDA and CDR2 SQIVND (reference sequence). DNA of the CDR3: TGTGCCAGTAGCTCATCGGGGGGGAATCAGCCCCAGCATTTT. It specifies CASSSSGGNQPQHF.

The genes are TRBV27 and TRBJ2-7, with TRBD1 matching 7 bases. V shed 1 base and J 2 bases; nucleotides not matched to a gene: 2. CDR1 is MNHEY and CDR2 is SMNVEV in the germline V gene (reference sequence). The CDR3 spans 14 residues. This CDR3 reads CASSLWGQPYEQYF. The CDR3 nucleotides are TGTGCCAGCAGTTTATGGGGACAGCCCTACGAGCAGTACTTC.

As regards this clone: One end of the junction does not line up with germline, which may come from a read error. In the same sample, other DNA sequences code for this CDR3. This chain joins TRBV9 and TRBJ1-2; D possibly corresponds to TRBD1 (6 bases). From germline, CDR1 is SGDLS and CDR2 YYNGEE. The CDR3 is 15 amino acids. The CDR3 DNA reads TGTGCCAGTAGCGTCACAGGGATCCTAGGGCCGGGCTACACCTTC. Its protein is CASSVTGILGPGYTF. The variable domain in full, completed from reference TRBV9 and TRBJ1-2, reads DSGVTQTPKHLITATGQRVTLRCSPRSGDLSVYWYQQSLDQGLQFLIQYYNGEERAKGNILERFSAQQFPDLHSELNLSSLELGDSALYFCASSVTGILGPGYTFGSGTRLTVV.

This clone turned up a few times. Other DNA sequences in this specimen translate into the identical CDR3. V is TRBV7-9 and J is TRBJ2-7; D is ambiguous. The CDR3 runs 12 residues. V dropped 1 base and J dropped 2 bases, with 3 bases sitting between them. Germline V gene lookup returns CDR1 SEHNR and CDR2 FQNEAQ (reference sequence). The CDR3 here is CASSLVAYEQYF. The CDR3 nucleotides read TGTGCCAGCAGCTTAGTGGCCTACGAGCAGTACTTC.

V and J are TRBV6-5 and TRBJ1-5; the D gene is possibly TRBD1 (5 bases). The CDR3 covers 14 residues. V was cut by 2 bases and J by 5 bases, with 10 bases left in between. CDR1 MNHEY and CDR2 SVGAGI come from the germline V gene. The CDR3 loop reads CASSYGGVDQPQHF. DNA of the CDR3: TGTGCCAGCAGTTACGGGGGAGTAGATCAGCCCCAGCATTTT.

The J gene is TRBJ2-1, the V gene TRBV6-4; the match to TRBD1 covers 10 bases. Germline V gene data show CDR1 as MRHNA and CDR2 as SNTAGT. The CDR3 contains 16 residues. V was pared by 0 bases and J by 9 bases, with 8 bases of the junction left unmatched. The chain's CDR3 is CASSDSLGQGSGEQFF. The CDR3 bases are TGTGCCAGCAGTGACTCCTTGGGACAGGGGTCCGGTGAGCAGTTCTTC.

The V call is TRBV5-6, the J call TRBJ2-1; 9 bases fit TRBD1. V lost 3 bases, J lost 5 bases, and 6 bases stayed unmatched. The CDR3 runs 15 residues. Per the germline V gene, CDR1 is SGHDT and CDR2 is YYEEEE. In nucleotides, the CDR3 is TGTGCCAGCAGCTCCCCGGGACAGGGAGACAATGAGCAGTTCTTC. This sequence encodes CASSSPGQGDNEQFF.

The chain has TRBV7-2 and TRBJ2-7; the match to TRBD2 covers 16 bases. The CDR3 loop spans 16 amino acids. The V and J ends lost 4 bases and 7 bases, in that order; junction bases with no gene match: 7. The germline CDR1 and CDR2 sequences are SGHTA and FQGNSA. The CDR3 nucleotides read TGTGCCAGCAGCTCGGGACTAGCGGGAGGGCCACAGGAGCAGTACTTC. Translation gives CASSSGLAGGPQEQYF.

This chain uses TRBV7-9 with TRBJ2-1; possibly TRBD1 or TRBD2 for D (5 bases each). The germline gives CDR1 SEHNR, CDR2 FQNEAQ (reference sequence). Trimming left V 9 bases short and J 2 bases short, with 14 bases between. The CDR3 length is 14 residues. This chain's CDR3 is CASGDPGPYNEQFF. Here the CDR3 DNA reads TGTGCCAGTGGGGACCCGGGACCCTACAATGAGCAGTTCTTC.

The V call is TRBV7-3, the J call TRBJ2-1; 7 positions match TRBD2. Germline lookup yields CDR1 SGHTA and CDR2 FQGTGA. With 5 bases clipped from V and 4 bases from J, the junction kept 14 bases outside the gene matches. The CDR3 loop spans 17 amino acids. As DNA, the CDR3 is TGTGCCAGCAGCCTCTTGGGGGGAGGGACTTCTTACAATGAGCAGTTCTTC. Translated, it gives CASSLLGGGTSYNEQFF.

The chain has TRBV11-3 and TRBJ2-7; tentatively, D is TRBD1 (6 bases). The V end was cut by 1 base, the J end by 5 bases, with 15 bases between. From germline, CDR1 is SGHNT and CDR2 YENEEA. This CDR3 is built from 15 residues. CDR3 amino acids: CASSLGPHPGDEQYF. CDR3 sequence (DNA): TGTGCCAGCAGCTTAGGTCCCCACCCAGGGGACGAGCAGTACTTC.

The chain links TRBV29-1 to TRBJ2-3; 9 bases match TRBD2. V lost 2 bases, J lost 11 bases, and 14 bases stayed unmatched. CDR1 and CDR2 from the germline V gene are SQVTM and ANQGSEA. The CDR3 is made up of 15 amino acids. The CDR3 is CSVEFSGSEPRRQYF. The CDR3 DNA reads as TGCAGCGTTGAATTTAGCGGGAGCGAACCCAGAAGGCAGTATTTT.

The chain has TRBV15 and TRBJ1-5; 9 bases agree with TRBD1. The CDR3 has 17 amino acids. The ends lost 3 bases at V and 7 bases at J; junction bases unmatched: 13. CDR1 and CDR2 from the germline V gene are LNHNV and YYDKDF (reference sequence). Here the CDR3 DNA reads TGTGCCACCAGCAGGAGTTATACAGGGGGCGGCGGGCAGCCCCAGCATTTT. It codes for CATSRSYTGGGGQPQHF.

The rearrangement links TRBV5-4 to TRBJ2-7, with D possibly matching TRBD1 (5 bases). Germline V gene lookup returns CDR1 SGHNT and CDR2 YYREEE (reference sequence). Trimming stripped 4 bases from V and 0 bases from J, with 17 bases between. This CDR3 contains 16 residues. This CDR3 is CASSADTTWSSYEQYF. The CDR3 DNA is TGTGCCAGCAGCGCGGACACAACTTGGAGCTCCTACGAGCAGTACTTC. Looking up the rest from reference TRBV5-4 and TRBJ2-7 gives the full variable domain: ETGVTQSPTHLIKTRGQQVTLRCSSQSGHNTVSWYQQALGQGPQFIFQYYREEENGRGNFPPRFSGLQFPNYSSELNVNALELDDSALYLCASSADTTWSSYEQYFGPGTRLTVT.

J is TRBJ1-2 and V is TRBV14; unclear D gene. CDR3 size: 14 residues. Trimming took 3 bases from V and 4 from J, leaving 12 bases between them. Germline CDR1 SGHDN, CDR2 FVKESK. The CDR3 DNA is TGTGCCAGCAGCCACGCGGAGGACTTCTATGGCTACACCTTC. This codes for CASSHAEDFYGYTF.

The CDR3 sequence is CASSQNPRSEEQYF. Written as DNA, the CDR3 is TGCGCCAGCAGCCAAAACCCACGCTCGGAAGAGCAGTACTTC. V is TRBV4-1 and J is TRBJ2-7; no clear D gene. Germline values: CDR1 MGHRA, CDR2 YSYEKL. Trimming stripped 2 bases from V and 7 bases from J, with 15 bases between. The CDR3 is 14 residues long.

This rearrangement joins TRBV9 to TRBJ2-5; D call uncertain. The CDR3 length is 13 residues. CDR1 is SGDLS and CDR2 is YYNGEE in the germline V gene. The V end was cut by 4 bases, the J end by 6 bases, with 13 bases between. CDR3 loop: CASSPPIEQTQYF. The CDR3 DNA sequence: TGTGCCAGCAGCCCCCCTATCGAACAGACCCAGTACTTC.

The chain is built from TRBV14 and TRBJ2-4; 12 bases are a match to TRBD2. The CDR3 is made up of 15 amino acids. Losses at the gene ends were 3 bases for V and 7 bases for J; bases not matched to a gene: 4. Germline assignment: CDR1 SGHDN and CDR2 FVKESK. The CDR3 region is CASSQTSGSGNIQYF. CDR3 sequence (DNA): TGTGCCAGCAGCCAGACTAGCGGGAGCGGGAACATTCAGTACTTC.

The chain combines TRBV5-1 with TRBJ2-7, with TRBD1 as a possible D gene (5 bases). V lost 4 bases, J lost 2 bases, and 13 bases lay in between. The CDR3 has 14 amino acids. Looked up from germline, CDR1 is SGHRS and CDR2 is YFSETQ. CDR3 DNA: TGCGCCAGCAGCCAAGGGGTTAGTGCCTACGAGCAGTACTTC. The encoded protein is CASSQGVSAYEQYF.

The J gene is TRBJ1-2, the V gene TRBV28; 8 positions agree with TRBD1. J lost 8 bases, V lost 7 bases, and 9 bases had no gene match. The CDR3 extends over 13 amino acids. CDR1 MDHEN and CDR2 SYDVKM come from the germline V gene. CDR3 sequence reads: CASTHRGARGYTF. In DNA, the CDR3 is TGTGCCAGCACCCACAGGGGGGCGCGCGGCTACACCTTC.